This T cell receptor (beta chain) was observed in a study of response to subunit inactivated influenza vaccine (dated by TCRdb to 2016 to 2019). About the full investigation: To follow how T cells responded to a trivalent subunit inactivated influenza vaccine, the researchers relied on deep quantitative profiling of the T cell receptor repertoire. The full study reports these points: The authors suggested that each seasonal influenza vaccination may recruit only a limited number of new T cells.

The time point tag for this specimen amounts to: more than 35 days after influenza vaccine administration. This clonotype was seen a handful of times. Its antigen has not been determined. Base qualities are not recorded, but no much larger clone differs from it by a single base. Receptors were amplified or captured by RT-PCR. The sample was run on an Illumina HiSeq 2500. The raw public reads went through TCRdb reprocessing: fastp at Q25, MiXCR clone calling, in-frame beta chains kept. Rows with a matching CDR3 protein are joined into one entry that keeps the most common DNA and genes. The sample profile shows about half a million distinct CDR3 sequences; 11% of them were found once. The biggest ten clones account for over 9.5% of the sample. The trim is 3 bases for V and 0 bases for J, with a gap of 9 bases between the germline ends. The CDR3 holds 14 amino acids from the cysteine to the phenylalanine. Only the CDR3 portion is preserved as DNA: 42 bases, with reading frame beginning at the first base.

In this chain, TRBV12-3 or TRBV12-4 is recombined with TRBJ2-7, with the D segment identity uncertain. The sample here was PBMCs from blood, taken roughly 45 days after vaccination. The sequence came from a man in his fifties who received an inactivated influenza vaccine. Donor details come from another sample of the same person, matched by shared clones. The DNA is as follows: TGTGCCAGCAGTTTTAACGGTCCCTCCTACGAGCAGTACTTC. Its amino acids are CASSFNGPSYEQYF.